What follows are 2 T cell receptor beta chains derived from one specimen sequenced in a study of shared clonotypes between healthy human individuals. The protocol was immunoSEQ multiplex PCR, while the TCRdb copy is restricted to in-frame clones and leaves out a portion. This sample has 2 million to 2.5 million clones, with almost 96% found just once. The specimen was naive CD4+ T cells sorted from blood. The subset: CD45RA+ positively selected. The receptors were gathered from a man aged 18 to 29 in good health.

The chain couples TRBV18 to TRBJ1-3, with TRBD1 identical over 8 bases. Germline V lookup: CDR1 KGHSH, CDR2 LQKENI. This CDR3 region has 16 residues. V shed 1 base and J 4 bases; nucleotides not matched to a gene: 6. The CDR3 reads CASSPRLQGVGNTIYF. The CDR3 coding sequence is TGTGCCAGCTCACCACGGTTACAGGGGGTCGGAAACACCATATATTTT.

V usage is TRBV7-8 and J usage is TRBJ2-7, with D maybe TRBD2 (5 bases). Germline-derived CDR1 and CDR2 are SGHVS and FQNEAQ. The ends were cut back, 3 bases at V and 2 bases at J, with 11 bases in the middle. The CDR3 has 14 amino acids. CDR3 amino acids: CASSFTRVTYEQYF. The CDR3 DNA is TGTGCCAGCAGCTTTACTAGGGTTACCTACGAGCAGTACTTC.